The T cell receptor beta chain under discussion was sequenced for a study of blood T cell repertoires in COVID-19. This CDR3 has 14 residues. Germline assignment: CDR1 SGHRS and CDR2 YFSETQ. V lost 0 bases and J lost 1, with 7 bases in between. In the original analysis: It was from reference gene primer amplification that nucleated cell counts were estimated. Profiled with immunoSEQ multiplex PCR; TCRdb holds only in-frame clones, not every one. The V and J calls and clone size come from that table; D and trimming were worked out from the DNA. The sample carries 130,000 to 150,000 clones, roughly 80% recorded once.

The chain joins TRBV5-1 to TRBJ1-2, with TRBD1 as a possible D gene (6 bases). Material for sequencing was peripheral blood. This sequence originates from a man aged 45-65 years with active or convalescent COVID-19. CDR3 DNA sequence: TGCGCCAGCAGCTTGGGACAGGATAACTATGGCTACACCTTC. The encoded protein is CASSLGQDNYGYTF.